Listed below are T cell receptor beta chains from one sample, sequenced in a study of CXCR3-negative and CXCR3-positive naive CD8 T cells. TCRdb reprocessed the 5' RACE reads and keeps a single row for each CDR3 protein, giving no DNA. This listing includes 70,000 to 95,000 distinct CDR3 sequences. Sequencing was done on a sample of naive CXCR3- CD8+ T cells from blood. The receptor source for this set is a human donor in good health. Some clones in this sample may be carry-over from other donors' samples. The CDR3 runs from the conserved cysteine through the conserved F or W.

CDR3aa: CASSQGLSSEYNEQFF
j_gene: TRBJ2-1
v_gene: TRBV4-2

CDR3aa: CASSLSGQLNEKLFF
j_gene: TRBJ1-4
v_gene: TRBV4-1

CDR3aa: CSVEDSTLYGYTF
j_gene: TRBJ1-2
v_gene: TRBV29-1

CDR3aa: CASSLEGGSYNEQFF
j_gene: TRBJ2-1
v_gene: TRBV7-6

CDR3aa: CSVRSSGDYEQYF
j_gene: TRBJ2-7
v_gene: TRBV29-1

CDR3aa: CASVGREAVSGNTIYF
j_gene: TRBJ1-3
v_gene: TRBV6-6

CDR3aa: CASSFGSGELFF
j_gene: TRBJ2-2
v_gene: TRBV7-3

CDR3aa: CSVGQLGYEQYF
j_gene: TRBJ2-7
v_gene: TRBV29-1

CDR3aa: CASSFNGRATDTQYF
j_gene: TRBJ2-3
v_gene: TRBV12-3/TRBV12-4

CDR3aa: CASSVLAGANYEQYF
j_gene: TRBJ2-7
v_gene: TRBV7-3

CDR3aa: CSASRGDFYEQYF
j_gene: TRBJ2-7
v_gene: TRBV20-1

CDR3aa: CASSETSGDTTQDTQYF
j_gene: TRBJ2-3
v_gene: TRBV2

CDR3aa: CASSYLWGSYNEQFF
j_gene: TRBJ2-1
v_gene: TRBV6-6

CDR3aa: CASRKSPGDTQYF
j_gene: TRBJ2-3
v_gene: TRBV28

CDR3aa: CSVQDRYEQYF
j_gene: TRBJ2-7
v_gene: TRBV29-1

CDR3aa: CSVWEVENTGELFF
j_gene: TRBJ2-2
v_gene: TRBV29-1

CDR3aa: CASSPHRVEQYF
j_gene: TRBJ2-7
v_gene: TRBV28

CDR3aa: CASSSSGWTEAFF
j_gene: TRBJ1-1
v_gene: TRBV7-3

CDR3aa: CASSAPSGTYSYEQYF
j_gene: TRBJ2-7
v_gene: TRBV5-1

CDR3aa: CASSQVYDEQFF
j_gene: TRBJ2-1
v_gene: TRBV3-1

CDR3aa: CASSLAPPGEAFF
j_gene: TRBJ1-1
v_gene: TRBV11-3

CDR3aa: CASSLLGAGQETQYF
j_gene: TRBJ2-5
v_gene: TRBV7-9

CDR3aa: CSARDSIWGYNEQYF
j_gene: TRBJ2-7
v_gene: TRBV20-1

CDR3aa: CASSFGGNHEQYF
j_gene: TRBJ2-7
v_gene: TRBV27

CDR3aa: CASSSGDYRVNEQFF
j_gene: TRBJ2-1
v_gene: TRBV7-8

CDR3aa: CASRVPGQGSDTEAFF
j_gene: TRBJ1-1
v_gene: TRBV12-3/TRBV12-4

CDR3aa: CASSGGTGGAVYEQYF
j_gene: TRBJ2-7
v_gene: TRBV18

CDR3aa: CASSQTPTSLNEKLFF
j_gene: TRBJ1-4
v_gene: TRBV7-9

CDR3aa: CASSFSGFGELFF
j_gene: TRBJ2-2
v_gene: TRBV12-3/TRBV12-4

CDR3aa: CSVGGAGAPTDTQYF
j_gene: TRBJ2-3
v_gene: TRBV29-1

CDR3aa: CASSYSNTGNYGYTF
j_gene: TRBJ1-2
v_gene: TRBV6-2/TRBV6-3

CDR3aa: CSVHRGMNTEAFF
j_gene: TRBJ1-1
v_gene: TRBV29-1

CDR3aa: CASSLITGHEQFF
j_gene: TRBJ2-1
v_gene: TRBV7-9

CDR3aa: CASSFDGYEQYF
j_gene: TRBJ2-7
v_gene: TRBV27

CDR3aa: CSASGQPGPNEQFF
j_gene: TRBJ2-1
v_gene: TRBV20-1

CDR3aa: CASSQTGSPIEQYF
j_gene: TRBJ2-7
v_gene: TRBV6-5

CDR3aa: CASSSARPTSVSSYNEQFF
j_gene: TRBJ2-1
v_gene: TRBV28

CDR3aa: CASSVRGLDTGELFF
j_gene: TRBJ2-2
v_gene: TRBV11-3

CDR3aa: CASSQGPGQIYEQYF
j_gene: TRBJ2-7
v_gene: TRBV4-1

CDR3aa: CASSSTGFQPQHF
j_gene: TRBJ1-5
v_gene: TRBV12-3/TRBV12-4

CDR3aa: CASSQEWGRAYEQYF
j_gene: TRBJ2-7
v_gene: TRBV4-1